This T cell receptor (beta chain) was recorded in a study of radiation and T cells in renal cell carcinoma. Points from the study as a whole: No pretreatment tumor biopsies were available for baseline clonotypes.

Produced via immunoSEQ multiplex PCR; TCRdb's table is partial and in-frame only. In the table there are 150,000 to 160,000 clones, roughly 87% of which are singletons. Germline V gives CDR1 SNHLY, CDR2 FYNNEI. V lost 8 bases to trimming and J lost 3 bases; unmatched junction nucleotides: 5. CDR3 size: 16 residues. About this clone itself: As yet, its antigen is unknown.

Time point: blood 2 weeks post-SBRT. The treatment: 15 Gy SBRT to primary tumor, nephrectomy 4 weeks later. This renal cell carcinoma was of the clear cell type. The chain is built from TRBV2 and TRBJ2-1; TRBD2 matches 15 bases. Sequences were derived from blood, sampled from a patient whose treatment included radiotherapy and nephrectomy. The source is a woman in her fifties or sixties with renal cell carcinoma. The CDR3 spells CASRTGLAGGYNEQFF. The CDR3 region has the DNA TGTGCCAGCCGAACGGGACTAGCGGGGGGCTACAATGAGCAGTTCTTC.